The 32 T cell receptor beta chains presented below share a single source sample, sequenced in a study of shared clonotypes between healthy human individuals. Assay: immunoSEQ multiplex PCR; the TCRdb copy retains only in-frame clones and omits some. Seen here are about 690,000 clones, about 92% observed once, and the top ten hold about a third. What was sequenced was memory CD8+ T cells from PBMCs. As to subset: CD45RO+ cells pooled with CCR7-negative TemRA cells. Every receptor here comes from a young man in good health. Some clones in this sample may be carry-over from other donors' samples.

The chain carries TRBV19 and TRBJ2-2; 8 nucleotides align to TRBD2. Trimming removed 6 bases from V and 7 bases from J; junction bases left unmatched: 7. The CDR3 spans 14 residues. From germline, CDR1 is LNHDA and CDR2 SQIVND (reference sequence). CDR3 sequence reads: CASSGDSGIGELFF. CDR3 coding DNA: TGTGCCAGTAGCGGCGATAGCGGGATCGGGGAGCTGTTTTTT.

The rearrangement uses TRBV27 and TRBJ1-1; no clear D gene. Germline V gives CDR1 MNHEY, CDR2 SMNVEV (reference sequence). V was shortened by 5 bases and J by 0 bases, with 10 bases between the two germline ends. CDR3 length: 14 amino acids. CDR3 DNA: TGTGCCAGCAGTGCCGGATACATGAACACTGAAGCTTTCTTT. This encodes CASSAGYMNTEAFF.

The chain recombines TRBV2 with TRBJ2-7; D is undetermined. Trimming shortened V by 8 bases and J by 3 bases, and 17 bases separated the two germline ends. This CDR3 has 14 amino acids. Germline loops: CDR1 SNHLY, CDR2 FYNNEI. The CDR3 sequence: CASLESDGDYEQYF. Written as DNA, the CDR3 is TGTGCCAGCCTAGAGTCGGACGGAGACTACGAGCAGTACTTC.

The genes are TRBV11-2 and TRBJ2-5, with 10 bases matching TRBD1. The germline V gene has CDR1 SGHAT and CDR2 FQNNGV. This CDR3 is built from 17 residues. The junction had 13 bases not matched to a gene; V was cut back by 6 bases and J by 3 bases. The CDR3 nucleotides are TGTGCCAGCAGTCGGGGACAGGGGCTAAGGGGGGAAGAGACCCAGTACTTC. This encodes CASSRGQGLRGEETQYF.

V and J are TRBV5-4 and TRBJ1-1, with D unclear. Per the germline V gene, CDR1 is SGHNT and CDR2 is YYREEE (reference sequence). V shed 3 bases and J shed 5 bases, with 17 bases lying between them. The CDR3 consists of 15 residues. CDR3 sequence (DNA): TGTGCCAGCAGCTGGCCAGACGTGGTGGTTACTGAAGCTTTCTTT. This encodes CASSWPDVVVTEAFF.

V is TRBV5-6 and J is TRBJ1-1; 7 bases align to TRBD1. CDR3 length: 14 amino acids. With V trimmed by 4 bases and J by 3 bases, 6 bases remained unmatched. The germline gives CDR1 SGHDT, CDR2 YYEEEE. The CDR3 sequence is CASSASTGYTEAFF. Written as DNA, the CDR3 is TGTGCCAGCAGCGCATCGACAGGGTACACTGAAGCTTTCTTT.

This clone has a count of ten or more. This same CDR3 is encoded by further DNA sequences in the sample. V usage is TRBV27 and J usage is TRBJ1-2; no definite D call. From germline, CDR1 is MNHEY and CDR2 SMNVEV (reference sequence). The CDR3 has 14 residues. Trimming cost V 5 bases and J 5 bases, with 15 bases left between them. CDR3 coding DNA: TGTGCCAGCAGTCCCCTGGGTCAGGTATATGGCTACACCTTC. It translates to CASSPLGQVYGYTF.

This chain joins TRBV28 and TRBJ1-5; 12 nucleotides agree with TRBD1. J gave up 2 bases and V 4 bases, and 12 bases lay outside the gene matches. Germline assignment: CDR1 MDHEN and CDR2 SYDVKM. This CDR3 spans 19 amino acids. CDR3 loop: CASSYLRDRGRGGNQPQHF. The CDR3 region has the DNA TGTGCCAGCAGTTACCTCCGGGACAGGGGGCGAGGCGGCAATCAGCCCCAGCATTTT.

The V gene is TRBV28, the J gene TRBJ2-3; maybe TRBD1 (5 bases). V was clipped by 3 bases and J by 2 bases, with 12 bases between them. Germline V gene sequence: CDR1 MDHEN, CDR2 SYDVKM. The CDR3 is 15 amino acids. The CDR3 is CASSFLRQNTDTQYF. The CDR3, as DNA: TGTGCCAGCAGTTTCCTGCGACAGAACACAGATACGCAGTATTTT.

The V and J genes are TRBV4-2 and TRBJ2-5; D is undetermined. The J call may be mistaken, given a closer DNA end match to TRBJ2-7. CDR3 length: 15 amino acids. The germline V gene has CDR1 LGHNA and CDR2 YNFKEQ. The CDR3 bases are TGTGCCAGCAGCCAGGGTATAGGAAACTCCTACGAGCAGTACTTC. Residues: CASSQGIGNSYEQYF.

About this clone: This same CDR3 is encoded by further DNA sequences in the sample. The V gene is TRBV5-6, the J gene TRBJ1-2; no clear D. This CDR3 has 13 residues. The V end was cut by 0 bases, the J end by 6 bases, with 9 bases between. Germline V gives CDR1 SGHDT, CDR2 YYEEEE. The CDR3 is CASSLGASHGYTF. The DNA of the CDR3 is TGTGCCAGCAGCTTGGGTGCCAGCCATGGCTACACCTTC.

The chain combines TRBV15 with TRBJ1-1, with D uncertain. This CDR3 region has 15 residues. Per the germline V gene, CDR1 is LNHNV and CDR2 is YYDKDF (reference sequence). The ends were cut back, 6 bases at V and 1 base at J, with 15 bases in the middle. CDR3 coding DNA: TGTGCCACCAGACCCGAGCTACGGGAGAACACTGAAGCTTTCTTT. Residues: CATRPELRENTEAFF.

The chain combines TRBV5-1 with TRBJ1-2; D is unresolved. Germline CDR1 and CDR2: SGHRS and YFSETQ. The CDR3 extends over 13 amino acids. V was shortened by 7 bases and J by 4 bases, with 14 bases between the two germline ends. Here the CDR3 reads CASWVRKTYGYTF. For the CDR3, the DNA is TGCGCCAGCTGGGTTCGAAAGACCTATGGCTACACCTTC.

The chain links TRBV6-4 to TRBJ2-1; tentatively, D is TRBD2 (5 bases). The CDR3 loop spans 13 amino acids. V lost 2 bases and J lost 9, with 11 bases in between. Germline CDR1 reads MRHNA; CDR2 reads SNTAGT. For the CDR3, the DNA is TGTGCCAGCAGTGACCCCCGGGATGGTGAGCAGTTCTTC. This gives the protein CASSDPRDGEQFF.

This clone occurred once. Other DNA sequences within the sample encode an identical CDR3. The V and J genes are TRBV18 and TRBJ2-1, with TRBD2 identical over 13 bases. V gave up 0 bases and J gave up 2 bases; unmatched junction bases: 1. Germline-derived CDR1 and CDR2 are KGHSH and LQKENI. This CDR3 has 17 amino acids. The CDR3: CASSPPGLAGTYNEQFF. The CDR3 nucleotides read TGTGCCAGCTCACCACCGGGACTAGCGGGGACCTACAATGAGCAGTTCTTC.

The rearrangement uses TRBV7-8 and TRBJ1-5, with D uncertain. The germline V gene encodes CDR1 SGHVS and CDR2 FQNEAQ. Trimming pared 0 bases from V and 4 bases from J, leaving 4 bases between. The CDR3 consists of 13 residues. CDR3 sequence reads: CASSLAPNQPQHF. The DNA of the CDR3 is TGTGCCAGCAGCTTAGCGCCGAATCAGCCCCAGCATTTT.

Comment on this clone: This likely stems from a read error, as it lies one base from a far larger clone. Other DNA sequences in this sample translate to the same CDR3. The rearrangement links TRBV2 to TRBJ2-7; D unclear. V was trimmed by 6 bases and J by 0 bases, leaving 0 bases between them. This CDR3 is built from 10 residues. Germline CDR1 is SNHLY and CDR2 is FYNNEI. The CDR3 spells CASSSYEQYF. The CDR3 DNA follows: TGTGCCAGCAGCTCCTACGAGCAGTACTTC.

As DNA, the CDR3 is TGTGCCAGCAGTTCAGCGGGAGGGCCCTACAATGAGCAGTTCTTC. It yields the protein CASSSAGGPYNEQFF. The chain couples TRBV27 to TRBJ2-1; TRBD2 aligns across 10 bases. CDR1 is MNHEY and CDR2 is SMNVEV in the germline V gene (reference sequence). The V gene end was trimmed by 4 bases and the J gene end by 2 bases; junction bases not matched to a gene: 2. This CDR3 region has 15 residues.

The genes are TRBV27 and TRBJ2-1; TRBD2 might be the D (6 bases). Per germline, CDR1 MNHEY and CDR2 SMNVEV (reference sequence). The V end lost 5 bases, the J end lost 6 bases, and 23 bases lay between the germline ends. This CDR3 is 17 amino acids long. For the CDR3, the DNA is TGTGCCAGCAGTGTCCCGGGACTCGCTCTTCCCGGCAATGAGCAGTTCTTC. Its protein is CASSVPGLALPGNEQFF.

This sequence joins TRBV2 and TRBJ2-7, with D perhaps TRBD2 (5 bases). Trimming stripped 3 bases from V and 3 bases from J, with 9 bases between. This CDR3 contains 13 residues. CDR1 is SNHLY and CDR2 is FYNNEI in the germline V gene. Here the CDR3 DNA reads TGTGCCAGCAGTGACCAGGAGGTCTACGAGCAGTACTTC. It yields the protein CASSDQEVYEQYF.

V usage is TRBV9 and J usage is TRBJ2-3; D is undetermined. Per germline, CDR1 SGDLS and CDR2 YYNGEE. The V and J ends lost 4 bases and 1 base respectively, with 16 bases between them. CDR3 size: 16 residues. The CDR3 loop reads CASSPQDPYRTDTQYF. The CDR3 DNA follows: TGTGCCAGCAGCCCCCAGGACCCCTACCGCACAGATACGCAGTATTTT.

The CDR3 protein is CASSSRPPSGRTGELFF. The CDR3 DNA follows: TGCGCCAGCAGCTCCCGCCCCCCTAGCGGGAGGACCGGGGAGCTGTTTTTT. The rearrangement joins TRBV5-1 to TRBJ2-2; TRBD2 matches at 11 bases. In germline, CDR1 is SGHRS, CDR2 YFSETQ. The CDR3 has 17 residues. V shed 3 bases, J shed 5 bases, and the junction held 9 bases outside the gene matches.

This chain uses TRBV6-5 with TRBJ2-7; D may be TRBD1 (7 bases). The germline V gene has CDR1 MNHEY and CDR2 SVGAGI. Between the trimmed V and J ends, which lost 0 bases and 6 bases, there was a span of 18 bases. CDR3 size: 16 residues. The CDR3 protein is CASSYSGAGGHREQYF. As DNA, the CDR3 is TGTGCCAGCAGTTACTCTGGGGCAGGGGGGCATCGCGAGCAGTACTTC.

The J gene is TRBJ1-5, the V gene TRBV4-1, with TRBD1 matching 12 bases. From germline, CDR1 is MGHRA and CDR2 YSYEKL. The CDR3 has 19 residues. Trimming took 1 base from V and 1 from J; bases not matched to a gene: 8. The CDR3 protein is CASSQAGTGGAPSNQPQHF. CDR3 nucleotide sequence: TGCGCCAGCAGCCAAGCCGGGACAGGGGGCGCCCCGAGCAATCAGCCCCAGCATTTT.

The CDR3 DNA reads TGCGCCAGCAGCCAAGGGGGGGGCCAGGCGGTAAATGGCTACACCTTC. Translated, it gives CASSQGGGQAVNGYTF. The V call is TRBV4-3, the J call TRBJ1-2, with D tentatively TRBD1 (6 bases). The V end lost 1 base, the J end lost 6 bases, and 18 bases lay between the germline ends. The germline V gene encodes CDR1 LGHNA and CDR2 YSLEER. This CDR3 comprises 16 residues.

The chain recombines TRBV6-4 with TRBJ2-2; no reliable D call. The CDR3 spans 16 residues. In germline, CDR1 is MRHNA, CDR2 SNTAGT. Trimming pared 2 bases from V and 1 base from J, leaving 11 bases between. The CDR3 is CASSDTSARNTGELFF. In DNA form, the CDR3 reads TGTGCCAGCAGTGACACCAGCGCGAGGAACACCGGGGAGCTGTTTTTT.

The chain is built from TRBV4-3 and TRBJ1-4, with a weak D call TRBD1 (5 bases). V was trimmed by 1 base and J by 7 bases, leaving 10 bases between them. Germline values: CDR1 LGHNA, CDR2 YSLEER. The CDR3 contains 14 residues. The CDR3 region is CASSQVEGSEKLFF. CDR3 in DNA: TGCGCCAGCAGCCAAGTTGAGGGGAGTGAAAAACTGTTTTTT.

Here the CDR3 DNA reads TGTGCCAGCAGTCCAGCGGGGGACTCCACAGATACGCAGTATTTT. Its protein product is CASSPAGDSTDTQYF. The chain couples TRBV28 to TRBJ2-3; 8 nucleotides match TRBD2. The germline V gene has CDR1 MDHEN and CDR2 SYDVKM. This CDR3 has 15 residues. The J segment lost 2 bases and the V segment lost 5 bases, leaving 6 bases of the junction unmatched.

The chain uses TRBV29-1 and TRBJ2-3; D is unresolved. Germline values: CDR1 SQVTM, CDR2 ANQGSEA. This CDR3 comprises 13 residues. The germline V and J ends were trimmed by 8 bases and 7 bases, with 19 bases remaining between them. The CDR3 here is CSTLAPLGNTQYF. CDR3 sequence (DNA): TGCAGCACGCTGGCGCCCTTAGGGAATACGCAGTATTTT.

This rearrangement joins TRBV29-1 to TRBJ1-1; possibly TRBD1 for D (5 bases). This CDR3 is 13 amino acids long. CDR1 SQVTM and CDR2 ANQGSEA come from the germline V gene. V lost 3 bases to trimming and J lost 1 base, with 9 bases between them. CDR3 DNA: TGCAGCGTTGACAGGGAGTGGAACACTGAAGCTTTCTTT. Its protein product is CSVDREWNTEAFF.

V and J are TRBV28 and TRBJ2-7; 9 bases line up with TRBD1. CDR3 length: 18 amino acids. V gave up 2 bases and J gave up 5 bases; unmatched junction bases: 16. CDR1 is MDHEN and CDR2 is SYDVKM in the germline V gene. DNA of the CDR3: TGTGCCAGCAGTTTACTGAAAGGACAGGGGACGTTATGGGACGAGCAGTACTTC. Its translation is CASSLLKGQGTLWDEQYF. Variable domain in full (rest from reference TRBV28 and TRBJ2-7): DVKVTQSSRYLVKRTGEKVFLECVQDMDHENMFWYRQDPGLGLRLIYFSYDVKMKEKGDIPEGYSVSREKKERFSLILESASTNQTSMYLCASSLLKGQGTLWDEQYFGPGTRLTVT.

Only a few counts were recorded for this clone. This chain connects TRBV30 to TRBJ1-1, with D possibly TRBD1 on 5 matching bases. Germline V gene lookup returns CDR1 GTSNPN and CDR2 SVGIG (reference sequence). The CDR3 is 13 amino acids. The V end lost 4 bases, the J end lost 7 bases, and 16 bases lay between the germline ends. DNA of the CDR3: TGTGCCTGGACGGGACCCCCTTCCGATGAAGCTTTCTTT. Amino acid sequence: CAWTGPPSDEAFF.